The 29 T cell receptor beta chains in this list originate from one sample, sequenced in a study of blood T cell repertoires in COVID-19. Produced via immunoSEQ multiplex PCR; TCRdb's table is partial and in-frame only. The data show fewer than 200,000 clones, roughly 90% seen once. The sample consisted of peripheral blood. Source of these receptors: a woman aged 60 to 75 who had recovered from COVID-19.

The chain recombines TRBV2 with TRBJ2-3, with D perhaps TRBD2 (5 bases). This CDR3 contains 14 residues. Looked up from germline, CDR1 is SNHLY and CDR2 is FYNNEI. Deletions cut 6 bases from V and 1 base from J, with 11 bases between. The CDR3 bases are TGTGCCAGCAGAGAACTAGACCGCACAGATACGCAGTATTTT. Encoded protein: CASRELDRTDTQYF.

This clone showed up just once. The chain couples TRBV4-1 to TRBJ1-3; TRBD1 matches at 7 bases. Looked up from germline, CDR1 is MGHRA and CDR2 is YSYEKL. The V and J ends lost 1 base and 4 bases, in that order; junction bases with no gene match: 7. CDR3 length: 16 residues. CDR3 residues: CASSQGSRTGGNTIYF. DNA of the CDR3: TGCGCCAGCAGCCAAGGTTCGAGGACAGGCGGAAACACCATATATTTT.

This chain joins TRBV5-1 and TRBJ2-3, with 7 nucleotides matching TRBD1. CDR1 is SGHRS, CDR2 YFSETQ, per germline. The CDR3 has 14 residues. V lost 5 bases and J lost 2; bases outside the gene matches: 5. As DNA, the CDR3 is TGCGCCAGCAGTTGGGACAGCCTCACAGATACGCAGTATTTT. Protein sequence: CASSWDSLTDTQYF.

V usage is TRBV24-1 and J usage is TRBJ2-7, with 9 bases identical to TRBD2. V lost 5 bases, J lost 1 base, and 5 bases stayed unmatched. Germline loops: CDR1 KGHDR, CDR2 SFDVKD. This CDR3 is 15 amino acids long. The CDR3 is CATSGGGALSYEQYF. The CDR3, as DNA: TGTGCCACCAGTGGCGGGGGGGCCCTTTCCTACGAGCAGTACTTC.

In DNA form, the CDR3 reads TGTGCCAGCAGCGATGGGGGAGGGAGAGGCTACACCTTC. Its translation: CASSDGGGRGYTF. The V gene is TRBV9, the J gene TRBJ1-2; a possible D gene is TRBD1 (5 bases). Germline CDR1 SGDLS, CDR2 YYNGEE. Trimming cost V 3 bases and J 8 bases, with 14 bases left between them. This CDR3 has 13 residues.

The J gene is TRBJ2-7, the V gene TRBV5-1; TRBD2 aligns across 9 bases. Trimming at V came to 0 bases and at J to 4 bases, leaving 5 bases not matched to a gene. The length of the CDR3 is 15 residues. CDR1 is SGHRS and CDR2 is YFSETQ in the germline V gene. The CDR3 sequence: CASSLDPGLAYEQYF. In DNA form, the CDR3 reads TGCGCCAGCAGCTTGGACCCAGGACTAGCGTACGAGCAGTACTTC.

The rearrangement links TRBV3-1 (or the pseudogene TRBV3-2) to TRBJ1-2, with D possibly being TRBD1 (5 bases). V lost 3 bases, J lost 2 bases, and 19 bases lay in between. This CDR3 comprises 17 residues. Germline CDR1 is LGHDT and CDR2 is YNNKEL (reference sequence). CDR3: CASSQPGGGGGNYGYTF. The CDR3, as DNA: TGTGCCAGCAGCCAGCCCGGGGGGGGAGGAGGGAACTATGGCTACACCTTC.

The chain carries TRBV28 and TRBJ2-3; 7 nucleotides line up with TRBD1. Germline CDR1 reads MDHEN; CDR2 reads SYDVKM. CDR3 length: 15 amino acids. V shed 5 bases, J shed 1 base, and the junction held 6 bases outside the gene matches. Here the CDR3 DNA reads TGTGCCAGCAGTACCACAGGGGAAGGCACAGATACGCAGTATTTT. Its protein product is CASSTTGEGTDTQYF.

The rearrangement uses TRBV3-1 (or the pseudogene TRBV3-2) and TRBJ1-3; TRBD1 agrees at 10 bases. With 4 bases clipped from V and 0 bases from J, the junction kept 15 bases outside the gene matches. From germline, CDR1 is LGHDT and CDR2 YNNKEL (reference sequence). The CDR3 is 20 amino acids. The CDR3 loop reads CASSRSPGQGKAGSGNTIYF. The DNA for the CDR3 is TGTGCCAGCAGCCGTTCGCCGGGACAGGGGAAAGCAGGCTCTGGAAACACCATATATTTT.

CDR3 sequence: CASSFDRAGGSPLHF. The CDR3 DNA sequence: TGCGCCAGCAGCTTTGACAGGGCGGGAGGCTCACCCCTCCACTTT. V gene TRBV5-1 combines with J gene TRBJ1-6, with 7 bases lining up with TRBD1. Per the germline V gene, CDR1 is SGHRS and CDR2 is YFSETQ. This CDR3 comprises 15 residues. J lost 10 bases, V lost 2 bases, and 9 bases had no gene match.

This chain links TRBV7-2 with TRBJ2-7; the match to TRBD2 covers 11 bases. V trimming: 3 bases; J trimming: 2 bases; junction bases outside the gene matches: 3. Looked up from germline, CDR1 is SGHTA and CDR2 is FQGNSA. The CDR3 runs to 15 residues. The CDR3 protein is CASSFSGGATYEQYF. The CDR3 coding sequence is TGTGCCAGCAGCTTTAGCGGGGGGGCAACCTACGAGCAGTACTTC.

This clone has more than one count but fewer than ten. The rearrangement links TRBV6-5 to TRBJ2-7, with 8 positions matching TRBD1. Trimming removed 0 bases from V and 2 bases from J; junction bases left unmatched: 3. From germline, CDR1 is MNHEY and CDR2 SVGAGI. This CDR3 comprises 15 residues. CDR3 loop: CASSYSAQGAYEQYF. CDR3 nucleotide sequence: TGTGCCAGCAGTTACTCGGCACAGGGGGCCTACGAGCAGTACTTC.

The chain couples TRBV28 to TRBJ2-7; TRBD1 matches 7 bases. The CDR3 is made up of 14 amino acids. Germline assignment: CDR1 MDHEN and CDR2 SYDVKM. V was pared by 6 bases and J by 6 bases, with 11 bases of the junction left unmatched. CDR3: CASSPGGQRGEQYF. The CDR3 coding sequence is TGTGCCAGCAGCCCTGGGGGACAGCGCGGCGAGCAGTACTTC.

The J gene is TRBJ1-2, the V gene TRBV6-1; no reliable D call. CDR3 size: 11 residues. V gave up 2 bases and J gave up 5 bases, with 3 bases separating them. CDR1 is MNHNS and CDR2 is SASEGT in the germline V gene. CDR3 in DNA: TGTGCCAGCAGTGAACAATATGGCTACACCTTC. Translation gives CASSEQYGYTF.

This clone was seen only a few times. V usage is TRBV7-9 and J usage is TRBJ2-3; 9 bases are shared with TRBD1. The germline CDR1 and CDR2 sequences are SEHNR and FQNEAQ (reference sequence). After removal of 3 bases from V and 5 bases from J, the junction contained 9 bases not matched to a gene. The CDR3 consists of 16 residues. CDR3 sequence (DNA): TGTGCCAGCAGCTTGGGCCGACAGGGGGACCAAGATACGCAGTATTTT. This encodes CASSLGRQGDQDTQYF. The entire variable domain, with the rest obtained from reference TRBV7-9 and TRBJ2-3, is as follows: DTGVSQNPRHKITKRGQNVTFRCDPISEHNRLYWYRQTLGQGPEFLTYFQNEAQLEKSRLLSDRFSAERPKGSFSTLEIQRTEQGDSAMYLCASSLGRQGDQDTQYFGPGTRLTVL.

V gene TRBV4-1 combines with J gene TRBJ1-1, with D hard to call. Trimming shortened V by 0 bases and J by 3 bases, and 17 bases separated the two germline ends. This CDR3 is 17 amino acids long. CDR1 MGHRA and CDR2 YSYEKL come from the germline V gene. The CDR3 coding sequence is TGCGCCAGCAGCCAAGATGGCTGGGTGCGGGAGGACACTGAAGCTTTCTTT. This translates into CASSQDGWVREDTEAFF.

J is TRBJ2-3 and V is TRBV24-1; D uncertain. The germline V gene encodes CDR1 KGHDR and CDR2 SFDVKD. CDR3 size: 11 residues. V shed 10 bases and J shed 3 bases, with 7 bases lying between them. The CDR3 region has the DNA TGTGCCACTAGAACTACAGATACGCAGTATTTT. It yields the protein CATRTTDTQYF.

In this sample, this clone turned up once. The V and J genes are TRBV5-4 and TRBJ2-5; D is unresolved. Germline CDR1 is SGHNT and CDR2 is YYREEE (reference sequence). V was pared by 2 bases and J by 5 bases, with 7 bases between. This CDR3 has 12 amino acids. The CDR3 DNA follows: TGTGCCAGCAGCTTTCCCCGGGAGACCCAGTACTTC. Translating gives CASSFPRETQYF.

The genes are TRBV6-5 and TRBJ1-4; D gene unclear. The V gene's germline CDR1 is MNHEY and CDR2 SVGAGI. Trimming left V 6 bases short and J 0 bases short, with 11 bases between. This CDR3 has 15 amino acids. The CDR3 bases are TGTGCCAGCAGCCCGGGGATTTCAACTAATGAAAAACTGTTTTTT. This gives the protein CASSPGISTNEKLFF.

This clone showed up just a few times. The rearrangement uses TRBV2 and TRBJ2-3, with a possible D match to TRBD2 (6 bases). This CDR3 comprises 13 residues. Trimming removed 6 bases from V and 4 bases from J, with 11 bases in between. CDR1 and CDR2 (germline): SNHLY, FYNNEI. CDR3 sequence (DNA): TGTGCCAGCAGGGGAGGACGGGCAGATACGCAGTATTTT. Translated: CASRGGRADTQYF.

The chain uses TRBV7-5 and TRBJ1-1. TRBV7-5 is a listed pseudogene. This CDR3 region has 16 residues. The CDR3 DNA reads as TGTGCCAGAAGCTTAGAAGGATGGGACTATAGAAATGAAGCTTTCTTT. It yields the protein CARSLEGWDYRNEAFF.

The chain joins TRBV6-6 to TRBJ1-1; 7 bases fit TRBD1. The CDR3 totals 14 residues. From germline, CDR1 is MNHNY and CDR2 SVGAGI (reference sequence). The junction had 9 bases not matched to a gene; V was cut back by 0 bases and J by 11 bases. The CDR3 DNA reads as TGTGCCAGCAGTTACTCTCCGGTCAGGGGGTTTGCTTTCTTT. Translating it yields CASSYSPVRGFAFF.

J is TRBJ1-2 and V is TRBV7-9; D may be TRBD1 (5 bases). This CDR3 has 15 amino acids. Germline V gene data show CDR1 as SEHNR and CDR2 as FQNEAQ (reference sequence). Trimming removed 1 base from V and 7 bases from J, with 16 bases in between. The CDR3 sequence: CASSLDHRPSFGYTF. The CDR3 nucleotides read TGTGCCAGCAGCTTAGATCACAGGCCTTCGTTTGGCTACACCTTC.

This sequence joins TRBV29-1 and TRBJ2-3; the match to TRBD2 covers 7 bases. The CDR3 has 12 amino acids. V was clipped by 2 bases and J by 5 bases; unmatched bases: 1. Germline lookup yields CDR1 SQVTM and CDR2 ANQGSEA. The CDR3 spells CSVELAGDTQYF. The CDR3 nucleotides are TGCAGCGTTGAATTAGCGGGAGATACGCAGTATTTT.

This clone has just a few counts. The chain carries TRBV7-9 and TRBJ1-1, with 9 bases fitting TRBD1. CDR1 and CDR2 (germline): SEHNR, FQNEAQ (reference sequence). The J segment lost 3 bases and the V segment lost 1 base, leaving 3 bases of the junction unmatched. This CDR3 region has 15 residues. The CDR3: CASSLERTGDTEAFF. CDR3 coding DNA: TGTGCCAGCAGCTTAGAGAGGACAGGGGACACTGAAGCTTTCTTT. Looking up the rest from reference TRBV7-9 and TRBJ1-1 gives the full variable domain: DTGVSQNPRHKITKRGQNVTFRCDPISEHNRLYWYRQTLGQGPEFLTYFQNEAQLEKSRLLSDRFSAERPKGSFSTLEIQRTEQGDSAMYLCASSLERTGDTEAFFGQGTRLTVV.

The rearrangement uses TRBV4-2 and TRBJ1-3; 7 nucleotides agree with TRBD1. Germline CDR1 and CDR2: LGHNA and YNFKEQ. Trimming cost V 3 bases and J 3 bases; bases outside gene matches: 8. The CDR3 runs 16 residues. The CDR3 loop is CASSQETTGSGNTIYF. DNA of the CDR3: TGTGCCAGCAGCCAGGAAACGACAGGGAGTGGAAACACCATATATTTT.

The chain recombines TRBV28 with TRBJ2-1, with TRBD2 as a possible D gene (7 bases). The CDR3 length is 17 residues. The ends were cut back, 5 bases at V and 0 bases at J, with 17 bases in the middle. Per germline, CDR1 MDHEN and CDR2 SYDVKM. CDR3 residues: CASSQTLRGPSYNEQFF. The CDR3 bases are TGTGCCAGCAGTCAAACCTTGCGGGGGCCCTCCTACAATGAGCAGTTCTTC.

The chain has TRBV7-8 and TRBJ2-4, with 10 bases aligning to TRBD2. CDR3 length: 15 residues. Germline trimming cut 5 bases from V and 6 bases from J; bases unmatched to any gene: 7. CDR1 is SGHVS, CDR2 FQNEAQ, per germline. The CDR3 DNA sequence: TGTGCCAGCAGCCGAGAGGCTAGCGGGGGAAACATTCAGTACTTC. Its protein is CASSREASGGNIQYF.

The genes are TRBV11-2 and TRBJ1-6, with TRBD1 matching over 7 bases. This CDR3 region has 14 residues. V shed 5 bases and J 9 bases; nucleotides not matched to a gene: 7. In germline, CDR1 is SGHAT, CDR2 FQNNGV. The CDR3 DNA sequence: TGTGCCAGCAGCCCGACAGGGAGGCGTTCACCCCTCCACTTT. Residues: CASSPTGRRSPLHF.